These 17 T cell receptor beta chains originate from one sample sequenced in a study of cytomegalovirus exposure and HLA in healthy donors. The PCR was carried out with 60 Vbeta primers and 13 Jbeta primers. Using immunoSEQ multiplex PCR, the repertoire was profiled, and TCRdb retains in-frame clones only, with some absent. Of about 98,000 clones listed, over 75% were seen once; the top ten hold roughly 3.8%. Sequenced: PBMCs. The receptors derive from a female donor in good health and CMV-seropositive.

The chain uses TRBV27 and TRBJ2-7; 8 bases are shared with TRBD2. The CDR3 sequence is 15 residues long. Trimming removed 4 bases from V and 2 bases from J; junction bases left unmatched: 7. In germline, CDR1 is MNHEY, CDR2 SMNVEV (reference sequence). The CDR3 region has the DNA TGTGCCAGCAGTTCCAGCGGGAGACGAGCCTACGAGCAGTACTTC. This translates into CASSSSGRRAYEQYF.

This clone is a singleton in its sample. V usage is TRBV2 and J usage is TRBJ1-1; D might be TRBD1 (6 bases). Germline V gene sequence: CDR1 SNHLY, CDR2 FYNNEI. Trimming shortened V by 4 bases and J by 0 bases, and 6 bases separated the two germline ends. The length of the CDR3 is 13 residues. As DNA, the CDR3 is TGTGCCAGCAGTGGACAGGTGAACACTGAAGCTTTCTTT. It encodes CASSGQVNTEAFF.

This clone has only one observation. The J gene is TRBJ1-4, the V gene TRBV6-5, with 7 nucleotides matching TRBD1. CDR3 length: 13 amino acids. V gave up 7 bases and J gave up 8 bases; unmatched junction bases: 7. Germline V gene data show CDR1 as MNHEY and CDR2 as SVGAGI. CDR3 region: CASTEGAREKLFF. For the CDR3, the DNA is TGTGCCAGCACCGAGGGGGCGCGGGAAAAACTGTTTTTT.

The chain couples TRBV7-2 to TRBJ2-1, with TRBD2 matching over 7 bases. Germline V gene sequence: CDR1 SGHTA, CDR2 FQGNSA. The CDR3 spans 15 residues. J lost 6 bases, V lost 4 bases, and 9 bases had no gene match. Here the CDR3 reads CASSSDRGEFNEQFF. CDR3 nucleotide sequence: TGTGCCAGCAGCTCCGACCGGGGGGAATTCAATGAGCAGTTCTTC.

The genes are TRBV7-2 and TRBJ2-3; 7 positions match TRBD2. The junction had 15 bases not matched to a gene; V was cut back by 6 bases and J by 6 bases. The CDR3 consists of 16 residues. From germline, CDR1 is SGHTA and CDR2 FQGNSA. Written as DNA, the CDR3 is TGTGCCAGCAGACCAGCACCAGGGAGGGTAGGTGATACGCAGTATTTT. It is translated as CASRPAPGRVGDTQYF.

The CDR3 nucleotides read TGTGCCAGCAGTTACCCCGGACAGGGCACTGAAGCTTTCTTT. Protein: CASSYPGQGTEAFF. The V gene is TRBV6-5, the J gene TRBJ1-1, with 8 bases that match TRBD1. The CDR3 is made up of 14 amino acids. The junction had 3 bases not matched to a gene; V was cut back by 2 bases and J by 4 bases. The germline V gene encodes CDR1 MNHEY and CDR2 SVGAGI.

This chain joins TRBV11-3 and TRBJ2-7; D not certain. V was pared by 5 bases and J by 3 bases, with 8 bases between. Germline V gene sequence: CDR1 SGHNT, CDR2 YENEEA. The CDR3 loop spans 12 amino acids. The CDR3 sequence: CASSKSRYEQYF. In nucleotides, the CDR3 is TGTGCCAGCAGCAAGAGTCGCTACGAGCAGTACTTC.

The V and J genes are TRBV19 and TRBJ1-2; 10 nucleotides agree with TRBD1. This CDR3 is 16 amino acids long. Unmatched junction bases numbered 11, after V lost 3 bases and J lost 7 bases. Germline V gives CDR1 LNHDA, CDR2 SQIVND (reference sequence). This CDR3 is CASSIEPGQGYGGYTF. As DNA, the CDR3 is TGTGCCAGTAGTATTGAACCGGGACAGGGGTATGGTGGCTACACCTTC.

The chain uses TRBV4-1 and TRBJ1-1; D remains unclear. This CDR3 has 13 residues. With 0 bases removed from V and 8 bases from J, the gap between germline ends came to 10 bases. Looked up from germline, CDR1 is MGHRA and CDR2 is YSYEKL. The CDR3 coding sequence is TGCGCCAGCAGCCAAGAGGGCGTCACCGAAGCTTTCTTT. Protein product: CASSQEGVTEAFF.

Notes on this clone: Compared with germline, one end of the junction differs, possibly owing to a read error. The V and J genes are TRBV27 and TRBJ1-2; the match to TRBD1 covers 8 bases. This CDR3 has 15 amino acids. CDR1 is MNHEY and CDR2 is SMNVEV in the germline V gene (reference sequence). The CDR3 sequence is CASSFRATNSGGYPF. Written as DNA, the CDR3 is TGTGCCAGCAGTTTCCGGGCCACCAATTCAGGGGGCTACCCCTTC.

This clone was detected a few times. Other nucleotide sequences in the sample specify the same CDR3. The genes are TRBV5-1 and TRBJ2-5; D is possibly TRBD1 (6 bases). Germline assignment: CDR1 SGHRS and CDR2 YFSETQ. The CDR3 runs to 14 residues. V was clipped by 2 bases and J by 2 bases, with 10 bases between them. CDR3 amino acids: CASSLTGFQETQYF. The CDR3 DNA reads as TGCGCCAGCAGCTTAACAGGGTTTCAAGAGACCCAGTACTTC.

The chain combines TRBV28 with TRBJ1-5; no clear D. Trimming left V 2 bases short and J 6 bases short, with 20 bases between. CDR1 is MDHEN and CDR2 is SYDVKM in the germline V gene. The CDR3 sequence is 17 residues long. The CDR3, as DNA: TGTGCCAGCAGTTTAAGAGGACGGGGAAGACGATTTCAGCCCCAGCATTTT. Translating it yields CASSLRGRGRRFQPQHF.

This chain joins TRBV7-2 and TRBJ2-6; 8 bases align to TRBD1. The CDR3 runs to 17 residues. CDR1 SGHTA and CDR2 FQGNSA come from the germline V gene. Germline trimming cut 1 base from V and 0 bases from J; bases unmatched to any gene: 2. The CDR3 nucleotides read TGTGCCAGCAGCTTAGGGGACAGGCTCTCTGGGGCCAACGTCCTGACTTTC. Translation: CASSLGDRLSGANVLTF.

This clone was seen only a few times. The chain carries TRBV4-2 and TRBJ1-1; D unresolved. Trimming stripped 4 bases from V and 1 base from J, with 7 bases between. This CDR3 is 13 amino acids long. The V gene's germline CDR1 is LGHNA and CDR2 YNFKEQ. The CDR3 reads CASSPAGNTEAFF. The CDR3 DNA reads TGTGCCAGCAGCCCGGCGGGGAACACTGAAGCTTTCTTT.

The chain recombines TRBV7-8 with TRBJ1-2, with TRBD1 matching 9 bases. The CDR3 spans 14 residues. J gave up 5 bases and V 5 bases, and 6 bases lay outside the gene matches. Per the germline V gene, CDR1 is SGHVS and CDR2 is FQNEAQ. DNA for the CDR3: TGTGCCAGCAGCCCAAGGACAGGGGAGTATGGCTACACCTTC. Protein: CASSPRTGEYGYTF.

The chain has TRBV11-1 and TRBJ1-4; no clear D gene. Germline CDR1 is SGHAT and CDR2 is FQDESV (reference sequence). Trimming left V 1 base short and J 4 bases short, with 4 bases between. The CDR3 runs 13 residues. CDR3 nucleotides: TGTGCCAGCAGCTTAGGTAGTAATGAAAAACTGTTTTTT. Translating it yields CASSLGSNEKLFF. Drawing the rest from reference TRBV11-1 and TRBJ1-4, the complete variable domain is EAEVAQSPRYKITEKSQAVAFWCDPISGHATLYWYRQILGQGPELLVQFQDESVVDDSQLPKDRFSAERLKGVDSTLKIQPAELGDSAMYLCASSLGSNEKLFFGSGTQLSVL.

The chain links TRBV7-9 to TRBJ2-3; D ambiguous. The CDR3 length is 14 residues. Germline-derived CDR1 and CDR2 are SEHNR and FQNEAQ (reference sequence). The germline V and J ends were trimmed by 2 bases and 4 bases, with 10 bases remaining between them. CDR3 amino acids: CASSLTTASDTQYF. The CDR3 DNA follows: TGTGCCAGCAGCTTAACCACAGCCTCAGATACGCAGTATTTT.